A selection of T cell receptor beta chains follows, all from one sample in a study of blood T cell repertoires in COVID-19. Only in-frame clones appear in the TCRdb table, and some are missing; sequencing was by immunoSEQ multiplex PCR. The data show 75,000 to 80,000 clones, more than 80% seen once. What was sequenced was peripheral blood. The receptors stem from an older woman with acute or convalescent COVID-19. Each CDR3 is given with its conserved first and last residue. The D gene is left open where the match is weak. Rows give clone size only sometimes, using once, few, many, or a class for an expanded clone.

J gene	V gene	D gene	clone size	CDR3 protein	CDR3 DNA
TRBJ2-7	TRBV2	TRBD1	.	CASSQQGAREQYF	TGTGCCAGCAGTCAACAGGGGGCGCGGGAGCAGTACTTC
TRBJ1-1	TRBV3-1/TRBV3-2	TRBD1	.	CASSPSVTGGTEAFF	TGTGCCAGCAGCCCCTCTGTGACAGGGGGCACTGAAGCTTTCTTT
TRBJ2-7	TRBV9	.	.	CASSPRQGGIEQYF	TGTGCCAGCAGCCCCCGACAGGGAGGAATCGAGCAGTACTTC
TRBJ1-2	TRBV7-8	.	.	CASSAGAFGYTF	TGTGCCAGCAGCGCAGGGGCTTTTGGCTACACCTTC
TRBJ1-5	TRBV14	.	.	CASSRGGPYSNQPQHF	TGTGCCAGCAGCCGGGGGGGACCGTATAGCAATCAGCCCCAGCATTTT
TRBJ2-2	TRBV12-3/TRBV12-4	.	once	CASSPGNTGELFF	TGTGCCAGCAGCCCAGGGAACACCGGGGAGCTGTTTTTT
TRBJ1-4	TRBV27	.	.	CASSLSRGGEEKLFF	TGTGCCAGCAGTTTATCGAGGGGGGGTGAGGAAAAACTGTTTTTT
TRBJ2-3	TRBV14	.	once	CASSQRFEGGTDTQYF	TGTGCCAGCAGCCAGCGCTTCGAGGGTGGCACAGATACGCAGTATTTT
TRBJ1-5	TRBV30	.	.	CAWSVSNFGGNQPQHF	TGTGCCTGGAGTGTATCGAATTTTGGGGGGAATCAGCCCCAGCATTTT
TRBJ2-3	TRBV3-1/TRBV3-2	.	.	CASSLPGGGTDTQYF	TGTGCCAGCAGCCTTCCCGGCGGGGGCACAGATACGCAGTATTTT
TRBJ2-3	TRBV3-1/TRBV3-2	.	.	CASSHGGRTDTQYF	TGTGCCAGCAGCCACGGCGGCCGCACAGATACGCAGTATTTT
TRBJ2-5	TRBV24-1	TRBD1	.	CATSDSTGWETQYF	TGTGCCACCAGTGATTCGACAGGGTGGGAGACCCAGTACTTC
TRBJ1-2	TRBV3-1/TRBV3-2	.	.	CASSQDDRGAGTF	TGTGCCAGCAGCCAAGATGATCGGGGGGCTGGGACCTTC
TRBJ1-1	TRBV5-1	TRBD1	.	CASRLGQGANTEAFF	TGCGCCAGCAGGTTGGGACAGGGAGCGAACACTGAAGCTTTCTTT
TRBJ1-2	TRBV20-1	.	.	CSAPRGPGYTF	TGCAGTGCGCCTCGAGGGCCTGGCTACACCTTC
TRBJ2-5	TRBV3-1/TRBV3-2	TRBD2	.	CASSRNSGGAETQYF	TGTGCCAGCAGCCGGAATAGCGGGGGGGCCGAGACCCAGTACTTC
TRBJ1-2	TRBV10-1	.	.	CASSAISEGNYGYTF	TGCGCCAGCAGCGCCATTTCGGAGGGAAACTATGGCTACACCTTC
TRBJ1-1	TRBV6-5	TRBD1	few	CASSRTGTTEAFF	TGTGCCAGCAGTAGGACAGGGACCACTGAAGCTTTCTTT
TRBJ2-6	TRBV11-3	.	.	CASSPSGANVLTF	TGTGCCAGCAGCCCTTCGGGGGCCAACGTCCTGACTTTC
TRBJ2-5	TRBV7-2	TRBD1	.	CASSYRTGQETQYF	TGTGCCAGCAGCTATAGGACAGGGCAAGAGACCCAGTACTTC
TRBJ1-2	TRBV18	TRBD1	.	CASSQGADYGYTF	TGTGCCAGCTCACAGGGGGCGGACTATGGCTACACCTTC
TRBJ2-3	TRBV5-4	TRBD2	.	CASSTGLAGGSDTQYF	TGTGCCAGCAGCACTGGGCTAGCGGGGGGTTCAGATACGCAGTATTTT
TRBJ1-1	TRBV30	.	.	CAWTAGLSIGFF	TGTGCCTGGACCGCAGGGTTATCGATAGGCTTCTTT
TRBJ2-1	TRBV7-9	TRBD2	.	CASSSTSGGPLGQFF	TGTGCCAGCAGCTCGACTAGCGGGGGGCCCCTGGGGCAGTTCTTC
TRBJ1-4	TRBV7-9	.	few	CASSQINTQDSEKLFF	TGTGCCAGCAGCCAGATTAATACACAGGATTCTGAAAAACTGTTTTTT
TRBJ1-1	TRBV5-1	TRBD1	.	CASSLSGGMNTEAFF	TGCGCCAGCAGCTTGTCAGGGGGGATGAACACTGAAGCTTTCTTT
TRBJ1-2	TRBV7-8	.	.	CASSLVGGQTNYGYTF	TGTGCCAGCAGCTTAGTTGGAGGACAGACTAACTATGGCTACACCTTC
TRBJ2-7	TRBV19	.	.	CASSIDTSYEQYF	TGTGCCAGTAGTATAGACACTTCCTACGAGCAGTACTTC
TRBJ1-6	TRBV27	TRBD1	.	CASSLSIGEMGTGVGNSPLHF	TGTGCCAGCAGTTTATCGATAGGGGAGATGGGGACAGGGGTAGGTAATTCACCCCTCCACTTT
TRBJ2-7	TRBV13	TRBD2	.	CASSAGTRPYEQYF	TGTGCCAGCAGCGCCGGGACTAGACCCTACGAGCAGTACTTC
TRBJ1-1	TRBV24-1	.	.	CATSGTEGNTEAFF	TGTGCCACCAGTGGAACAGAAGGGAACACTGAAGCTTTCTTT
TRBJ1-5	TRBV7-9	TRBD1	.	CASSSAGDRAHHF	TGTGCCAGCAGCTCGGCTGGCGACAGGGCACACCATTTT
TRBJ1-5	TRBV28	.	many	CASRRAGPQHF	TGTGCCAGCAGACGAGCGGGGCCCCAGCATTTT
TRBJ2-2	TRBV7-6	.	medium-sized	CASSSGQNTGELFF	TGTGCCAGCAGCTCGGGACAGAACACCGGGGAGCTGTTTTTT
TRBJ1-4	TRBV4-3	.	.	CASSQSGSNEKLFF	TGCGCCAGCAGCCAATCGGGGTCTAATGAAAAACTGTTTTTT
TRBJ1-1	TRBV6-5	.	.	CASGGPLNTEAFF	TGTGCCTCTGGGGGCCCCTTGAACACTGAAGCTTTCTTT
TRBJ2-1	TRBV6-5	.	.	CASSPGWNEQFF	TGTGCCAGCAGCCCCGGTTGGAATGAGCAGTTCTTC
TRBJ1-5	TRBV18	TRBD1	many	CASSPPAGGNQPQHF	TGTGCCAGCTCACCACCGGCAGGGGGTAATCAGCCCCAGCATTTT